The 13 T cell receptor beta chains listed next were all sequenced from one sample in a study of vaccination and CD4 T cells after COVID-19. Sequencing of DNA taken from cultured CD4+ T cells relied on the Oncomine TCR Beta short-read assay. Via MiXCR, TCRdb re-called the PCR reads, giving one row per CDR3 protein. The repertoire holds approximately 21,000 distinct CDR3 sequences, with over 50% as singletons. These receptors' targets are unknown. The treatment here: approximately nine-day PBMC culture with coronavirus spike peptide pools or control peptides (ViraFEST assay). Sequencing was done on a sample of CD4+ T cells from blood, cultured in vitro. Every receptor here comes from a human donor who had recovered from COVID-19.

This clonotype has a handful of counts. The rearrangement links TRBV28 to TRBJ1-5; possibly TRBD1 for D (6 bases). Trimming shortened V by 7 bases and J by 2 bases, and 24 bases separated the two germline ends. Germline assignment: CDR1 MDHEN and CDR2 SYDVKM. The CDR3 is made up of 18 amino acids. The CDR3 coding sequence is TGTGCCAGCACCCATCTCCGCCGGGGGGCACGCGGCAATCAGCCCCAGCATTTT. Translated: CASTHLRRGARGNQPQHF.

The chain carries TRBV28 and TRBJ1-1; TRBD1 is a possible D gene (5 bases). This CDR3 comprises 13 residues. The V gene's germline CDR1 is MDHEN and CDR2 SYDVKM. Trimming shortened V by 7 bases and J by 3 bases, and 12 bases separated the two germline ends. The CDR3 sequence: CASTWWGDTEAFF. CDR3 bases: TGTGCCAGCACCTGGTGGGGGGACACTGAAGCTTTCTTT.

This sequence joins TRBV6-1 and TRBJ2-1, with D possibly being TRBD1 (7 bases). Germline V gives CDR1 MNHNS, CDR2 SASEGT. The CDR3 sequence is 17 residues long. Trimming took off 7 bases at V and 9 bases at J, with 28 bases between the two ends. CDR3 amino acids: CASNKRGGTVDIGEQFF. CDR3 nucleotide sequence: TGTGCCAGCAACAAGCGTGGGGGGACAGTGGATATTGGTGAGCAGTTCTTC.

V and J are TRBV28 and TRBJ2-7; TRBD2 matches 12 bases. The germline V gene encodes CDR1 MDHEN and CDR2 SYDVKM. CDR3 length: 16 residues. After removal of 4 bases from V and 3 bases from J, the junction contained 7 bases not matched to a gene. CDR3 coding DNA: TGTGCCAGCAGTTCGCCGGGACTAGCGGGCGGCTACGAGCAGTACTTC. Its translation: CASSSPGLAGGYEQYF.

The genes are TRBV12-3 or TRBV12-4 and TRBJ1-1; D ambiguous. Trimming removed 8 bases at V and 4 bases at J, with 8 bases between. There are 11 residues in the CDR3. As DNA, the CDR3 is TGTGCCAGCGCTAAGGTCACTGAAGCTTTCTTT. Amino acids: CASAKVTEAFF.

The chain has TRBV6-5 and TRBJ1-2; TRBD1 might be the D (5 bases). V dropped 0 bases and J dropped 4 bases, with 12 bases sitting between them. Looked up from germline, CDR1 is MNHEY and CDR2 is SVGAGI. CDR3 size: 15 residues. DNA for the CDR3: TGTGCCAGCAGTTACTCGGGGGACGTGGGCTATGGCTACACCTTC. It yields the protein CASSYSGDVGYGYTF.

V is TRBV28 and J is TRBJ1-5; 7 nucleotides agree with TRBD1. This CDR3 has 16 residues. Per the germline V gene, CDR1 is MDHEN and CDR2 is SYDVKM. Germline trimming cut 5 bases from V and 3 bases from J; bases unmatched to any gene: 10. In DNA form, the CDR3 reads TGTGCCAGCAGTCCCCTGACAGGGATCAACAATCAGCCCCAGCATTTT. This gives the protein CASSPLTGINNQPQHF. Supplemented by reference TRBV28 and TRBJ1-5, the full variable domain reads DVKVTQSSRYLVKRTGEKVFLECVQDMDHENMFWYRQDPGLGLRLIYFSYDVKMKEKGDIPEGYSVSREKKERFSLILESASTNQTSMYLCASSPLTGINNQPQHFGDGTRLSIL.

The V gene is TRBV19, the J gene TRBJ2-3, with D perhaps matching TRBD1 (5 bases). CDR3 length equals 16 residues. Germline loops: CDR1 LNHDA, CDR2 SQIVND (reference sequence). Trimming took off 5 bases at V and 5 bases at J, with 20 bases between the two ends. The CDR3 reads CASSPSRDSIGDTQYF. CDR3 coding DNA: TGTGCCAGTAGTCCCTCCAGGGATTCGATAGGAGATACGCAGTATTTT.

The rearrangement joins TRBV11-2 to TRBJ2-7, with D perhaps given as TRBD1 or TRBD2 (5 bases each). Trimming pared 6 bases from V and 3 bases from J, leaving 12 bases between. The CDR3 is made up of 13 amino acids. The germline gives CDR1 SGHAT, CDR2 FQNNGV. The DNA for the CDR3 is TGTGCCAGCAGGAGGGACCTTGACTACGAGCAGTACTTC. Amino acids: CASRRDLDYEQYF. The complete variable domain, with remaining parts taken from reference TRBV11-2 and TRBJ2-7, reads EAGVAQSPRYKIIEKRQSVAFWCNPISGHATLYWYQQILGQGPKLLIQFQNNGVVDDSQLPKDRFSAERLKGVDSTLKIQPAKLEDSAVYLCASRRDLDYEQYFGPGTRLTVT.

J is TRBJ1-2 and V is TRBV7-2; possible D gene TRBD1, 6 bases. Germline-derived CDR1 and CDR2 are SGHTA and FQGNSA. This CDR3 is 14 amino acids long. The V and J ends lost 7 bases and 6 bases respectively, with 18 bases between them. The CDR3 nucleotides read TGTGCCAGCACACCCCGGACAGCACACAATGGCTACACCTTC. It translates to CASTPRTAHNGYTF.

This chain connects TRBV11-2 to TRBJ1-1; D is unresolved. Deletions cut 3 bases from V and 2 bases from J, with 10 bases between. CDR1 is SGHAT and CDR2 is FQNNGV in the germline V gene. The CDR3 is 14 amino acids. The CDR3 region is CASSFRAGNTEAFF. The CDR3 coding sequence is TGTGCCAGCAGCTTTAGGGCGGGTAACACTGAAGCTTTCTTT.

This rearrangement joins TRBV28 to TRBJ2-1, with D perhaps matching TRBD2 (5 bases). V lost 1 base and J 7 bases, leaving 8 bases between the germline ends. Germline values: CDR1 MDHEN, CDR2 SYDVKM. The CDR3 is 13 amino acids. Here the CDR3 DNA reads TGTGCCAGCAGTTTATATTCGGGGAATGAGCAGTTCTTC. Protein: CASSLYSGNEQFF.

The chain recombines TRBV20-1 with TRBJ2-5; 7 bases align to TRBD1. Germline V gene sequence: CDR1 DFQATT, CDR2 SNEGSKA (reference sequence). J lost 7 bases, V lost 5 bases, and 10 bases had no gene match. The CDR3 loop spans 13 amino acids. In DNA form, the CDR3 reads TGCAGTGCTTCAAGGGACAGTCAGGGGACCCAGTACTTC. Encoded protein: CSASRDSQGTQYF.